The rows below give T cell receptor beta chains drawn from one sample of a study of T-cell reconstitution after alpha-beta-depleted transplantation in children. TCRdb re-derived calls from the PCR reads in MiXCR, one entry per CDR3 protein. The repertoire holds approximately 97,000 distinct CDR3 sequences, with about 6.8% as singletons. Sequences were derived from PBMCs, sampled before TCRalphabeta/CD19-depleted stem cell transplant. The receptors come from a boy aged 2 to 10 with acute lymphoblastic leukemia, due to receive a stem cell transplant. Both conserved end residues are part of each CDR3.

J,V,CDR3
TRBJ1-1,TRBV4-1,CASSQLMNTEAFF
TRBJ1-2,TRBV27,CASSFSPRWVYTF
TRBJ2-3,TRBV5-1,CASAPLAGAREDTQYF
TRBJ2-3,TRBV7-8,CASTPLAGTDTQYF
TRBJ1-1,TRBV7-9,CASSPGHSGRTEAFF
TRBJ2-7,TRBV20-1,CSARDWGDPGEQYF
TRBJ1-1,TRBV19,CASTKLGTEAFF
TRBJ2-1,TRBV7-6,CASSSSYRVDYNEQFF
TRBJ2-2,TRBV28,CASSLGRGALYTGELFF
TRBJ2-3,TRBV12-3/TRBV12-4,CASSPRGSDTDTQYF
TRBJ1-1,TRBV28,CASSSRGVGTEAFF
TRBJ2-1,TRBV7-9,CASSQTRTREQFF
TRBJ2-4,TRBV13,CASTTRGGRYIQYF
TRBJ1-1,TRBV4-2,CASSLSPGGNTEAFF
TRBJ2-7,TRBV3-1,CASSPGQGIIHEQYF
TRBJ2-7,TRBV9,CASSEWDSGYEQYF
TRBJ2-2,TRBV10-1,CASSRGLQGAMAGELFF